This TCR beta chain was sequenced in a study of cytomegalovirus exposure and HLA in healthy donors. Study-wide results and caveats: It emerged from a later analysis that several of the most significant clusters appeared to be linked to common viral pathogens. TCR beta V- and J-gene trimming, according to a later analysis, was linked to a missense DCLRE1C variant.

On this clone: The antigen is not known.

Primers for the PCR totalled 60 Vbeta and 13 Jbeta. Clones were sequenced by immunoSEQ multiplex PCR, and TCRdb holds only the in-frame ones, with some missing. Recorded for this sample: about 51,000 clones. This TCR was recovered from a female donor in good health and CMV-seronegative. The sample comprised PBMCs.

CDR3 sequence (DNA): TGTGCCAGCAGCCGAGCCGGGACAGGGTTCTATGGCTACACCTTC. Translating it yields CASSRAGTGFYGYTF. The V gene is TRBV9, the J gene TRBJ1-2; TRBD1 matches 9 bases. The CDR3 has 15 residues. The germline CDR1 and CDR2 sequences are SGDLS and YYNGEE. J was trimmed by 4 bases and V by 4 bases; bases with no gene match: 8.